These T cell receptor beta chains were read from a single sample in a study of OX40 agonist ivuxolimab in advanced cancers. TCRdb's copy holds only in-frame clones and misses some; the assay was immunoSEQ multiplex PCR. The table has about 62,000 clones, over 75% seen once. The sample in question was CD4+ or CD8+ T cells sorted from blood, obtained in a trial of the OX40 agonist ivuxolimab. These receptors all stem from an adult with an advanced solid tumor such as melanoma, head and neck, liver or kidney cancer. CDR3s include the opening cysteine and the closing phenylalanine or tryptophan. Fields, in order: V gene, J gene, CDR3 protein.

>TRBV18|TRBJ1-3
CASSPPKGSSGNTIYF
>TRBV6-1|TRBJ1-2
CASSPGGLGYGYTF
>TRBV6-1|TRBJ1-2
CASSNRDSDGYTF
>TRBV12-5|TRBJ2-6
CASGLRQGVGANVLTF
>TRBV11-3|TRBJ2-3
CASSPQQDTQYF
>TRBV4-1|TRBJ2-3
CASSPMAGGGTDTQYF
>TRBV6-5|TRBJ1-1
CASTPQPGMNTEAFF
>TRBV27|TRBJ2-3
CASRPTGGGTDTQYF
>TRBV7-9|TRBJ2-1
CASSFLNEQFF
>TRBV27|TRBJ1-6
CASSLGGRARNSPLHF
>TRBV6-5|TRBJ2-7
CASSSTRETYEQYF
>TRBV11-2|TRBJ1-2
CASSIQQGAGGYTF
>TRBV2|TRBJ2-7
CASSARYNLRLEQYF
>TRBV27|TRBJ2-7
CASSLTRDPYEQYF
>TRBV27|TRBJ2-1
CASSFYPEGYNEQFF
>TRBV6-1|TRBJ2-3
CASSVGTHSTDTQYF
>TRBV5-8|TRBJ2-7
CASSHGDGPYEQYF
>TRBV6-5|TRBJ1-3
CASSYRALGGNTIYF
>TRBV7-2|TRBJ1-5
CASSLSPNQPQHF
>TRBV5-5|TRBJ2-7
CASSSIPGQGTYEQYF
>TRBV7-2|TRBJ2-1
CASSLSSGSLNEQFF
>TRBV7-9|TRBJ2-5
CASSFSGSGERETQYF
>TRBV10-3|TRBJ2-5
CAISETSFLGTQYF
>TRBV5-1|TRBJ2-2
CASSLEATNTGELFF
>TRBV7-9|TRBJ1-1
CASRTGGGNTEAFF
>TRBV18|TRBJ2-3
CASSPQGRADTQYF
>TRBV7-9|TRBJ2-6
CASSWIGASGANVLTF
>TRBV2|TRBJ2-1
CASSEDYFLNEQFF
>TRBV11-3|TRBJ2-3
CASSLDRSTDTQYF